The 27 T cell receptor beta chains given below trace back to one sample, sequenced in a study of shared clonotypes between healthy human individuals. The protocol was immunoSEQ multiplex PCR, while the TCRdb copy is restricted to in-frame clones and leaves out a portion. The sample carries over a million clones, roughly 74% recorded once. The sample consisted of memory CD4+ T cells from PBMCs. Subset described: CD45RA-negative fraction. The origin of the receptors is a man aged 18 to 30 in good health. Some clones in this sample may be carry-over from other donors' samples.

This clone was seen just once. The chain uses TRBV28 and TRBJ1-5; tentatively, D is TRBD1 (5 bases). Germline assignment: CDR1 MDHEN and CDR2 SYDVKM. The CDR3 extends over 16 amino acids. V was shortened by 3 bases and J by 0 bases, with 12 bases between the two germline ends. Here the CDR3 reads CASSLRGSNSNQPQHF. For the CDR3, the DNA is TGTGCCAGCAGTTTGAGGGGATCAAATAGCAATCAGCCCCAGCATTTT.

The V call is TRBV28, the J call TRBJ1-1; 7 positions match TRBD1. Germline V CDR1 and CDR2: MDHEN, SYDVKM. The trim removed 7 bases at V and 0 bases at J, leaving 14 bases unmatched. This CDR3 is 17 amino acids long. The CDR3 sequence: CASTQGDRFSMNTEAFF. DNA of the CDR3: TGTGCCAGCACCCAAGGGGACAGATTCTCCATGAACACTGAAGCTTTCTTT.

This clone turned up a few times. V and J are TRBV19 and TRBJ2-1, with D unresolved. CDR3 length equals 14 residues. The V gene lost 6 bases and the J gene lost 10 bases, with 19 bases spanning the gap. The germline V gene has CDR1 LNHDA and CDR2 SQIVND (reference sequence). CDR3 sequence: CASRPRSGPREQFF. The CDR3 DNA is TGTGCCAGTAGACCTCGTAGTGGGCCCAGGGAGCAGTTCTTC.

This chain links TRBV14 with TRBJ2-5, with 10 bases aligning to TRBD2. Germline CDR1 SGHDN, CDR2 FVKESK. The CDR3 runs to 15 residues. V shed 1 base and J 5 bases; nucleotides not matched to a gene: 4. The CDR3 reads CASSQGLAGAETQYF. The DNA of the CDR3 is TGTGCCAGCAGCCAAGGCCTAGCGGGAGCTGAGACCCAGTACTTC.

This rearrangement joins TRBV1 to TRBJ2-1; the table calls TRBD2, which could not be checked here. TRBV1 is an annotated pseudogene. CDR3 length equals 16 residues. CDR3 region: CTSSPRTSGNHNEQFF. CDR3 nucleotides: TGCACCAGCAGCCCCCGGACTAGCGGAAACCACAATGAGCAGTTCTTC.

The V gene is TRBV19, the J gene TRBJ2-1; D is undetermined. The CDR3 extends over 15 amino acids. Germline CDR1 reads LNHDA; CDR2 reads SQIVND (reference sequence). The ends were cut back, 4 bases at V and 0 bases at J, with 10 bases in the middle. This CDR3 reads CASSRGHYSYNEQFF. In nucleotides, the CDR3 is TGTGCCAGTAGTAGAGGCCACTACTCCTACAATGAGCAGTTCTTC.

The gene calls are TRBV7-9 and TRBJ1-2; the D gene is possibly TRBD1 (5 bases). The CDR3 is 15 amino acids. Germline loops: CDR1 SEHNR, CDR2 FQNEAQ (reference sequence). Trimming removed 3 bases at V and 5 bases at J, with 16 bases between. The CDR3 DNA follows: TGTGCCAGCAGCTTTCTCAACCGGAAGGGGTATGGCTACACCTTC. Its protein product is CASSFLNRKGYGYTF. Drawing the rest from reference TRBV7-9 and TRBJ1-2, the complete variable domain is DTGVSQNPRHKITKRGQNVTFRCDPISEHNRLYWYRQTLGQGPEFLTYFQNEAQLEKSRLLSDRFSAERPKGSFSTLEIQRTEQGDSAMYLCASSFLNRKGYGYTFGSGTRLTVV.

The chain has TRBV7-9 and TRBJ2-1; 13 bases line up with TRBD2. The V gene's germline CDR1 is SEHNR and CDR2 FQNEAQ (reference sequence). V was pared by 6 bases and J by 9 bases, with 14 bases of the junction left unmatched. The CDR3 totals 17 residues. The CDR3 region has the DNA TGTGCCAGCAGTTTTACCACCGGGACTAGCGGGATTGGTGAGCAGTTCTTC. This gives the protein CASSFTTGTSGIGEQFF.

The table lists this clone with a few counts. The chain has TRBV28 and TRBJ1-5; D is possibly TRBD1 (5 bases). The CDR3 contains 16 residues. Germline V gives CDR1 MDHEN, CDR2 SYDVKM. The V and J ends lost 5 bases and 5 bases respectively, with 19 bases between them. The CDR3 region has the DNA TGTGCCAGCAGTGGGTCCCGGGCAGGGTATTATCAGCCCCAGCATTTT. It specifies CASSGSRAGYYQPQHF.

V is TRBV6-6 and J is TRBJ2-1, with TRBD2 as a possible D gene (6 bases). The V gene lost 7 bases and the J gene lost 4 bases, with 14 bases spanning the gap. CDR3 length: 14 amino acids. CDR1 and CDR2 from the germline V gene are MNHNY and SVGAGI (reference sequence). CDR3: CASILSGAYNEQFF. CDR3 bases: TGTGCCAGCATCCTATCGGGAGCGTACAATGAGCAGTTCTTC.

The V call is TRBV18, the J call TRBJ1-5; D ambiguous. CDR3 length: 16 residues. CDR1 KGHSH and CDR2 LQKENI come from the germline V gene. V was pared by 2 bases and J by 0 bases, with 11 bases between. DNA for the CDR3: TGTGCCAGCTCACCAAATTCGCATTTTAGCAATCAGCCCCAGCATTTT. It encodes CASSPNSHFSNQPQHF.

The chain is built from TRBV18 and TRBJ1-2, with D hard to call. Germline lookup yields CDR1 KGHSH and CDR2 LQKENI. Trimming removed 0 bases at V and 2 bases at J, with 7 bases between. This CDR3 is built from 14 residues. The DNA for the CDR3 is TGTGCCAGCTCACCACCCGGGGAGAACTATGGCTACACCTTC. Protein: CASSPPGENYGYTF. The variable domain in full, completed from reference TRBV18 and TRBJ1-2, reads NAGVMQNPRHLVRRRGQEARLRCSPMKGHSHVYWYRQLPEEGLKFMVYLQKENIIDESGMPKERFSAEFPKEGPSILRIQQVVRGDSAAYFCASSPPGENYGYTFGSGTRLTVV.

The genes are TRBV4-2 and TRBJ2-2; TRBD1 agrees at 7 bases. From germline, CDR1 is LGHNA and CDR2 YNFKEQ. CDR3 size: 16 residues. Trimming cost V 2 bases and J 0 bases; bases outside gene matches: 3. This CDR3 reads CASSQSGTANTGELFF. CDR3 nucleotides: TGTGCCAGCAGCCAATCCGGGACAGCGAACACCGGGGAGCTGTTTTTT.

This rearrangement joins TRBV4-1 to TRBJ2-7; weak D call: TRBD2 (5 bases). Germline V lookup: CDR1 MGHRA, CDR2 YSYEKL. The ends were cut back, 3 bases at V and 6 bases at J, with 15 bases in the middle. The CDR3 totals 14 residues. The CDR3 here is CASSQTERAPEQYF. The DNA of the CDR3 is TGCGCCAGCAGCCAGACTGAGAGGGCACCCGAGCAGTACTTC.

The chain employs TRBV29-1 and TRBJ1-2, with 9 bases matching TRBD1. After removal of 7 bases from V and 3 bases from J, the junction contained 3 bases not matched to a gene. The germline V gene has CDR1 SQVTM and CDR2 ANQGSEA. The length of the CDR3 is 12 residues. DNA of the CDR3: TGCAGCGCTGGGGACAGGGACTATGGCTACACCTTC. It translates to CSAGDRDYGYTF.

This chain joins TRBV19 and TRBJ1-2; 9 nucleotides align to TRBD1. The CDR3 extends over 15 amino acids. V was clipped by 5 bases and J by 6 bases; unmatched bases: 10. The germline CDR1 and CDR2 sequences are LNHDA and SQIVND (reference sequence). Written as DNA, the CDR3 is TGTGCCAGTAGTGTACGGACAGGGGAGGCCCATGGCTACACCTTC. Translated: CASSVRTGEAHGYTF.

The chain carries TRBV7-2 and TRBJ2-1; D is perhaps TRBD2 (6 bases). Trimming pared 4 bases from V and 7 bases from J, leaving 11 bases between. The V gene's germline CDR1 is SGHTA and CDR2 FQGNSA. The CDR3 totals 13 residues. CDR3 loop: CASSSGTANEQFF. The CDR3 DNA sequence: TGTGCCAGCAGCTCCGGGACTGCAAATGAGCAGTTCTTC.

The J gene is TRBJ1-3, the V gene TRBV29-1; weak D call: TRBD1 (5 bases). This CDR3 comprises 14 residues. The V end was cut by 7 bases, the J end by 4 bases, with 17 bases between. CDR1 is SQVTM, CDR2 ANQGSEA, per germline. The CDR3 bases are TGCAGCGCCGCCGGGGCGGTAGGCGGAAACACCATATATTTT. Translation: CSAAGAVGGNTIYF.

This clone was seen more than once but under ten times. This CDR3 is also generated by other DNA sequences in the sample. The CDR3 region is CASSPDTNYGYTF. The CDR3 coding sequence is TGTGCCAGCAGCCCCGACACCAACTATGGCTACACCTTC. The chain is built from TRBV7-3 and TRBJ1-2, with no clear D. Germline V CDR1 and CDR2: SGHTA, FQGTGA. The length of the CDR3 is 13 residues. Between the trimmed V and J ends, which lost 5 bases and 2 bases, there was a span of 9 bases.

At least ten counts were recorded for this clone. The genes are TRBV11-2 and TRBJ2-5, with TRBD2 identical over 7 bases. The CDR3 contains 17 residues. Looked up from germline, CDR1 is SGHAT and CDR2 is FQNNGV. Losses at the gene ends were 1 base for V and 0 bases for J; bases not matched to a gene: 8. Here the CDR3 reads CASSLVGSGMDQETQYF. In DNA form, the CDR3 reads TGTGCCAGCAGCTTAGTCGGAAGCGGGATGGACCAAGAGACCCAGTACTTC.

J is TRBJ1-4 and V is TRBV5-1; possible D gene TRBD1, 6 bases. With 3 bases removed from V and 1 base from J, the gap between germline ends came to 19 bases. Germline CDR1 and CDR2: SGHRS and YFSETQ. CDR3 length equals 18 residues. CDR3 nucleotide sequence: TGCGCCAGCAGCTGGGCCCCAGGGGTAGGGGGAACTAATGAAAAACTGTTTTTT. It encodes CASSWAPGVGGTNEKLFF.

Concerning this clone: This specimen includes other DNA sequences encoding the same CDR3. The V gene is TRBV28, the J gene TRBJ2-7, with D unresolved. Germline loops: CDR1 MDHEN, CDR2 SYDVKM. Between the trimmed V and J ends, which lost 6 bases and 1 base, there was a span of 7 bases. The CDR3 length is 12 residues. CDR3 region: CASSLLSYEQYF. The CDR3 DNA reads as TGTGCCAGCAGCCTACTATCCTACGAGCAGTACTTC.

The V gene is TRBV19, the J gene TRBJ2-5; 10 positions agree with TRBD2. The germline gives CDR1 LNHDA, CDR2 SQIVND (reference sequence). J gave up 5 bases and V 5 bases, and 5 bases lay outside the gene matches. The CDR3 has 14 residues. Here the CDR3 DNA reads TGTGCCAGTAGTTCACAAGCGGGAGGGGAGACCCAGTACTTC. Its protein product is CASSSQAGGETQYF. Full variable domain (outside the CDR3, taken from reference TRBV19 and TRBJ2-5): DGGITQSPKYLFRKEGQNVTLSCEQNLNHDAMYWYRQDPGQGLRLIYYSQIVNDFQKGDIAEGYSVSREKKESFPLTVTSAQKNPTAFYLCASSSQAGGETQYFGPGTRLLVL.

The V gene is TRBV9, the J gene TRBJ2-5; 11 nucleotides agree with TRBD2. V lost 0 bases and J lost 8; bases outside the gene matches: 3. Germline V CDR1 and CDR2: SGDLS, YYNGEE. This CDR3 is built from 14 residues. CDR3 sequence reads: CASSVGLAGQTQYF. The CDR3 DNA sequence: TGTGCCAGCAGCGTAGGACTAGCGGGACAAACCCAGTACTTC.

This clone came up a few times. V gene TRBV9 combines with J gene TRBJ2-6; TRBD1 might be the D (5 bases). Germline-derived CDR1 and CDR2 are SGDLS and YYNGEE. Trimming removed 4 bases from V and 0 bases from J, with 14 bases in between. This CDR3 is 17 amino acids long. The CDR3 coding sequence is TGTGCCAGCAGCCCTGGGGCAGGGCGCTCTGGGGCCAACGTCCTGACTTTC. This encodes CASSPGAGRSGANVLTF. The variable domain in full, completed from reference TRBV9 and TRBJ2-6, reads DSGVTQTPKHLITATGQRVTLRCSPRSGDLSVYWYQQSLDQGLQFLIQYYNGEERAKGNILERFSAQQFPDLHSELNLSSLELGDSALYFCASSPGAGRSGANVLTFGAGSRLTVL.

The chain combines TRBV6-6 with TRBJ1-5; D is possibly TRBD1 (6 bases). The CDR3 has 14 residues. Germline V gene data show CDR1 as MNHNY and CDR2 as SVGAGI (reference sequence). V was cut by 4 bases and J by 3 bases, with 10 bases left in between. The CDR3 DNA reads as TGTGCCAGCAGTTTGGACAGTTTCAATCAGCCCCAGCATTTT. The encoded protein is CASSLDSFNQPQHF.

A remark on this clone: The identical CDR3 is also encoded by other nucleotide sequences in the sample. The rearrangement uses TRBV5-6 and TRBJ2-6, with 7 bases matching TRBD1. The CDR3 runs to 15 residues. With 2 bases clipped from V and 2 bases from J, the junction kept 1 base outside the gene matches. CDR1 and CDR2 (germline): SGHDT, YYEEEE. The CDR3 sequence is CASSLGGAGANVLTF. Written as DNA, the CDR3 is TGTGCCAGCAGCTTAGGGGGCGCTGGGGCCAACGTCCTGACTTTC.